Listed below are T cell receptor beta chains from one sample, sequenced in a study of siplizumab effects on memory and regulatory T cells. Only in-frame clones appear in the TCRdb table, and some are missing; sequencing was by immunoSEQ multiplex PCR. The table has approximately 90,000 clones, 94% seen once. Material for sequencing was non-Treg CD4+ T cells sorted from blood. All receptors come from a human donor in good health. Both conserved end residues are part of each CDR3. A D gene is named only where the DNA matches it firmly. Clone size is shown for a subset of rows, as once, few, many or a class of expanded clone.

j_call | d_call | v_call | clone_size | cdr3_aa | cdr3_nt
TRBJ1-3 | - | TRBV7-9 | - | CASSQTQGNTIYF | TGTGCCAGCAGCCAAACACAGGGAAACACCATATATTTT
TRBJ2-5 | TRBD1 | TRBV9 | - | CASSVGQGGPETQYF | TGTGCCAGCAGCGTTGGACAGGGGGGCCCGGAGACCCAGTACTTC
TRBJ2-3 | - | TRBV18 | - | CASSLGLEERTDTQYF | TGTGCCAGCTCACTAGGACTGGAGGAAAGAACAGATACGCAGTATTTT
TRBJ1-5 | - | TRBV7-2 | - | CASSVKGQPQHF | TGTGCCAGCAGCGTGAAGGGCCAGCCCCAGCATTTT
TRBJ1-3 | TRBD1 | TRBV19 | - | CASSPPLGQGASGNTIYF | TGTGCCAGTAGTCCGCCTCTTGGACAGGGAGCCTCTGGAAACACCATATATTTT
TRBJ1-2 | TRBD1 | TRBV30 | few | CAWQTGMYGYTF | TGTGCCTGGCAGACAGGGATGTATGGCTACACCTTC
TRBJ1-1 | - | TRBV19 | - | CASSTEPGRGTEAFF | TGTGCCAGTAGTACCGAACCCGGTCGAGGCACTGAAGCTTTCTTT
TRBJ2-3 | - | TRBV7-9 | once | CASSPIGLNTDTQYF | TGTGCCAGCAGCCCCATAGGTCTTAACACAGATACGCAGTATTTT
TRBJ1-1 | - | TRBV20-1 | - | CSASNTEAFF | TGCAGTGCAAGTAACACTGAAGCTTTCTTT
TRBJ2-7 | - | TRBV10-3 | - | CAIKTRDGGYEQYF | TGTGCCATCAAAACACGGGACGGGGGTTACGAGCAGTACTTC
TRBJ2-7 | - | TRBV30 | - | CAWSPNYEQYF | TGTGCCTGGAGTCCGAACTATGAGCAGTACTTC
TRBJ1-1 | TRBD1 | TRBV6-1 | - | CASIRDRGSTEAFF | TGTGCCAGCATTAGGGACAGGGGGAGCACTGAAGCTTTCTTT
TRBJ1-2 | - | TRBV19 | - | CASSMRGPYGYTF | TGTGCCAGTAGTATGAGAGGTCCCTATGGCTACACCTTC
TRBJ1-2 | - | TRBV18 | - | CASSPNTGKGYTF | TGTGCCAGCTCACCAAATACAGGGAAGGGCTACACCTTC
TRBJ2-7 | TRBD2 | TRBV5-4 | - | CASSLASGSYEQYF | TGTGCCAGCAGCTTGGCTAGCGGGAGCTACGAGCAGTACTTC
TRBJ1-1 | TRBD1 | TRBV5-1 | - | CASSLRQGYTEAFF | TGCGCCAGCAGCCTAAGACAGGGCTACACTGAAGCTTTCTTT
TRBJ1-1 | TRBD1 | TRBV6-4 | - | CASSEGGGQSTEAFF | TGTGCCAGCAGTGAGGGAGGGGGACAGAGCACTGAAGCTTTCTTT
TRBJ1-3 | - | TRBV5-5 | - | CASSLAGNSGNTIYF | TGTGCCAGCAGCTTGGCCGGCAACTCTGGAAACACCATATATTTT
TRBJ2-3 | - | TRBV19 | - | CATSLGSGTDTQYF | TGTGCCACCTCGTTGGGGAGTGGGACAGATACGCAGTATTTT
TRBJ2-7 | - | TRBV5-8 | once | CASSPGDRASYEQYF | TGTGCCAGCAGCCCGGGGGATAGGGCCTCCTACGAGCAGTACTTC
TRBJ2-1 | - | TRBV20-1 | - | CSALYGGEQFF | TGCAGTGCTCTGTACGGGGGTGAGCAGTTCTTC
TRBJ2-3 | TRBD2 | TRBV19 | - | CASSSTGTSGSVASTDTQYF | TGTGCCAGTAGTTCCACCGGGACTAGCGGGAGTGTAGCTAGCACAGATACGCAGTATTTT
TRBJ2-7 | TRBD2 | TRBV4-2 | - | CASSQAGLGYEQYF | TGTGCCAGCAGCCAAGCGGGACTAGGCTACGAGCAGTACTTC
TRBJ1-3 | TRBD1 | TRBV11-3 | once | CASSPGQGPDTIYF | TGTGCCAGCAGCCCAGGACAGGGACCGGACACCATATATTTT
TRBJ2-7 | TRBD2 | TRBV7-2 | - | CANTDGGTSGSTAYGQYF | TGTGCCAATACGGATGGCGGGACTAGCGGGAGCACGGCCTACGGGCAGTACTTC
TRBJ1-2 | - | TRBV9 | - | CASSVDGGFGGGYTF | TGTGCCAGCAGCGTAGACGGGGGGTTCGGTGGTGGCTACACCTTC